These 2 T cell receptor beta chains came from one sample sequenced in a study of multiple sclerosis patients with progressive multifocal leukoencephalopathy. Libraries were prepared by immunoSEQ multiplex PCR; TCRdb keeps only in-frame clonotypes and omits some of them. The sample includes approximately 26,000 clones, around 90% of them seen just once. As for time point: before natalizumab initiation. The sequenced material came from PBMCs. The receptors derive from a human donor with multiple sclerosis.

The chain carries TRBV5-1 and TRBJ1-4; 7 bases are a match to TRBD1. With 4 bases clipped from V and 1 base from J, the junction kept 4 bases outside the gene matches. CDR1 is SGHRS and CDR2 is YFSETQ in the germline V gene. This CDR3 comprises 15 residues. The CDR3 sequence is CASSPGQLTNEKLFF. CDR3 DNA: TGCGCCAGCAGCCCGGGACAGTTAACTAATGAAAAACTGTTTTTT.

The J gene is TRBJ2-3, the V gene TRBV6-1; 8 bases are a match to TRBD1. Trimming removed 4 bases from V and 6 bases from J; junction bases left unmatched: 6. CDR3 length: 14 residues. Germline CDR1 and CDR2: MNHNS and SASEGT. The CDR3 loop reads CASSADRVADTQYF. In nucleotides, the CDR3 is TGTGCCAGCAGTGCGGACAGGGTAGCCGATACGCAGTATTTT.